This paragraph covers one T cell receptor beta chain sequence. Its target is not known. This specimen belongs to a study of cytomegalovirus exposure and HLA in healthy donors. Broader study findings: The records held CMV serostatus as the only immune exposure information.

Vbeta (60) and Jbeta (13) primers were used in the PCR. Sequenced by immunoSEQ multiplex PCR; TCRdb stores in-frame clones only, minus some. The table includes some 160,000 clones, 80% to 90% detected once. The CDR3 is 14 residues long. CDR1 is MDHEN, CDR2 SYDVKM, per germline. The ends were cut back, 6 bases at V and 8 bases at J, with 16 bases in the middle. Healthy individuals who donated bone marrow served as the donors. The specimen sequenced was PBMCs. The chain employs TRBV28 and TRBJ1-4; weak D call: TRBD1 (5 bases). The TCR sequence derives from a boy between 2 and 10 years old in good health and CMV-seronegative. In DNA form, the CDR3 reads TGTGCCAGCAGCCGACCCCGGCGGGGGGAAAAACTGTTTTTT. It specifies CASSRPRRGEKLFF.